This T cell receptor beta chain was found in a study of T cells after yellow fever vaccination. The length of the CDR3 is 11 residues. CDR1 is DFQATT, CDR2 SNEGSKA, per germline (reference sequence). Deletions cut 3 bases from V and 3 bases from J, with 6 bases between. A single record per CDR3 protein comes from TCRdb applying MiXCR to the 5' RACE reads. Seen here are about 230,000 distinct CDR3 sequences, more than 6.5% observed once, and the top ten hold roughly 1%. In its sample, this clonotype was seen many times. The material sequenced was CD4+ T cells sorted from PBMCs, taken on the day of the yellow fever booster vaccination. This TCR derives from a man under 40 who received the YFV17D yellow fever vaccine. V is TRBV20-1 and J is TRBJ2-7; possibly TRBD1 for D (6 bases). This CDR3 reads CSARTGYEQYF. The CDR3 DNA reads as TGCAGTGCTAGGACAGGCTACGAGCAGTACTTC.